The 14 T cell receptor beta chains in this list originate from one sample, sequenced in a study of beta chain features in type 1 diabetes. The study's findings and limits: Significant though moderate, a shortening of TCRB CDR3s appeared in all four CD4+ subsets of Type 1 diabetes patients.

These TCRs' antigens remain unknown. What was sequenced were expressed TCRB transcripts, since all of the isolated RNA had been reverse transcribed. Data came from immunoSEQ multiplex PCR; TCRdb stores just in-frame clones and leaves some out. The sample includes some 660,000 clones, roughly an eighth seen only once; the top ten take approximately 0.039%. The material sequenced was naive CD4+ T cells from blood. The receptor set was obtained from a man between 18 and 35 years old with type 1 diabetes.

This chain's CDR3 is CASSIGQVYNSPLHF. CDR3 coding DNA: TGTGCCAGTAGTATCGGCCAAGTCTATAATTCACCCCTCCACTTT. The rearrangement uses TRBV19 and TRBJ1-6; D gene unclear. The V end lost 3 bases, the J end lost 3 bases, and 9 bases lay between the germline ends. This CDR3 has 15 residues. Germline CDR1 LNHDA, CDR2 SQIVND (reference sequence).

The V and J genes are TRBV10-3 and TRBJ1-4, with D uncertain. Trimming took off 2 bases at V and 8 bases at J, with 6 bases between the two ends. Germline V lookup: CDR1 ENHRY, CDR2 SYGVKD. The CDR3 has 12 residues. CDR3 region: CAISEGREKLFF. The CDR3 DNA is TGTGCCATCAGTGAGGGAAGGGAAAAACTGTTTTTT.

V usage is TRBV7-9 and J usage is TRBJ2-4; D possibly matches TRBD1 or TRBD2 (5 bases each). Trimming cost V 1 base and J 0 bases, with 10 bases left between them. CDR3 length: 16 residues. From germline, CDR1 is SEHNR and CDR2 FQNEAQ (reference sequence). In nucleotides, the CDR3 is TGTGCCAGCAGCTTAGGAGAGGGGATAGCCAAAAACATTCAGTACTTC. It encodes CASSLGEGIAKNIQYF.

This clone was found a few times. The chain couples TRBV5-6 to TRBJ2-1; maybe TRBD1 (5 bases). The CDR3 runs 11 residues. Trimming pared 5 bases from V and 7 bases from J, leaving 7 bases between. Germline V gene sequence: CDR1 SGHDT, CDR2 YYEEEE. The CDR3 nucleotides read TGTGCCAGCAGTTACAGGAATGAGCAGTTCTTC. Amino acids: CASSYRNEQFF.

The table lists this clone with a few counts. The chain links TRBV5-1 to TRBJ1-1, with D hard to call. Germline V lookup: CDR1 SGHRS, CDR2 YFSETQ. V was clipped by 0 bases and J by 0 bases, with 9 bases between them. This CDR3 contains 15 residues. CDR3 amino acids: CASSLAAAMNTEAFF. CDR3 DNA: TGCGCCAGCAGCTTGGCGGCAGCTATGAACACTGAAGCTTTCTTT. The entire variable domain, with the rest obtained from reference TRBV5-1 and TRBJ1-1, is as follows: KAGVTQTPRYLIKTRGQQVTLSCSPISGHRSVSWYQQTPGQGLQFLFEYFSETQRNKGNFPGRFSGRQFSNSRSEMNVSTLELGDSALYLCASSLAAAMNTEAFFGQGTRLTVV.

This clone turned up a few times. CDR3 bases: TGTGCCAGCTCACCACCGGTGCGGCCCGGGGCCAACGTCCTGACTTTC. This encodes CASSPPVRPGANVLTF. The gene calls are TRBV18 and TRBJ2-6; D unresolved. This CDR3 has 16 amino acids. The V end lost 0 bases, the J end lost 4 bases, and 10 bases lay between the germline ends. Germline-derived CDR1 and CDR2 are KGHSH and LQKENI.

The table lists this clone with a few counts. The CDR3: CASSFALAGEGNQPQHF. CDR3 coding DNA: TGTGCCAGCAGCTTCGCTTTGGCAGGGGAAGGAAATCAGCCCCAGCATTTT. This chain joins TRBV7-9 and TRBJ1-5, with a possible D match to TRBD1 (6 bases). Per germline, CDR1 SEHNR and CDR2 FQNEAQ (reference sequence). The V end lost 3 bases, the J end lost 4 bases, and 19 bases lay between the germline ends. CDR3 size: 17 residues.

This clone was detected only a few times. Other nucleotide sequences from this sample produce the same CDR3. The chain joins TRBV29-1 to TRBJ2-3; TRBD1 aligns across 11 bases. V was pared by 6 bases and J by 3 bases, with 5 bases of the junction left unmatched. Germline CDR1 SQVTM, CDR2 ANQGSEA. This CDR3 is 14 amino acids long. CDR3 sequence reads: CSVRTGGSTDTQYF. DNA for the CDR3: TGCAGCGTCCGGACAGGGGGCTCGACAGATACGCAGTATTTT.

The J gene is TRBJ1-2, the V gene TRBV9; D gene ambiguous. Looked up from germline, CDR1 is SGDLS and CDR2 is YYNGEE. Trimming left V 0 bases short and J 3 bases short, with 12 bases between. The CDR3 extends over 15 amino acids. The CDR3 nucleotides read TGTGCCAGCAGCGTAGCGGCAGAACCCTACTATGGCTACACCTTC. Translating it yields CASSVAAEPYYGYTF.

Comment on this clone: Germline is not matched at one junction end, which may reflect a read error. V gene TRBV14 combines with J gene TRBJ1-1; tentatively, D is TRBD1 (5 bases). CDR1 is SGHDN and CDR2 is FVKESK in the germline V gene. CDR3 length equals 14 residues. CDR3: CASSRTGALKTVGF. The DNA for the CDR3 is TGTGCCAGCAGCCGAACCGGCGCCCTTAAGACAGTGGGGTTT.

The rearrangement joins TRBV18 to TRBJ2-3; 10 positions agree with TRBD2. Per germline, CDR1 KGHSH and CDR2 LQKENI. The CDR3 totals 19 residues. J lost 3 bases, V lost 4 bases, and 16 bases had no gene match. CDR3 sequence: CASSRTGEVAGGPTDTQYF. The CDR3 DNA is TGTGCCAGCTCACGAACAGGAGAAGTAGCGGGGGGCCCAACAGATACGCAGTATTTT.

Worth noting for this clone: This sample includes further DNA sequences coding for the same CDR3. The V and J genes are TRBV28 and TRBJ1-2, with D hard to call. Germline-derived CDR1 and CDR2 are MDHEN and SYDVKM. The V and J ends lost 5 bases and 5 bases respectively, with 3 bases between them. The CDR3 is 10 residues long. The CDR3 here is CASSGYGYTF. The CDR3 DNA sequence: TGTGCCAGCAGTGGGTATGGCTACACCTTC.

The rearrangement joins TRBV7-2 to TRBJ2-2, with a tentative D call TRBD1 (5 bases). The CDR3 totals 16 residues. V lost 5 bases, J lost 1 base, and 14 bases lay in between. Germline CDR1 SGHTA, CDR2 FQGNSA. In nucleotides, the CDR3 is TGTGCCAGCAGCGCGTATAGGGGCCAGAACACCGGGGAGCTGTTTTTT. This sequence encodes CASSAYRGQNTGELFF.

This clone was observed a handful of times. DNA of the CDR3: TGTGCCAGCAGCTCAACAGACAGGGTGAATGGCTACACCTTC. Its translation: CASSSTDRVNGYTF. The rearrangement uses TRBV11-1 and TRBJ1-2, with TRBD1 matching over 7 bases. Losses at the gene ends were 4 bases for V and 6 bases for J; bases not matched to a gene: 8. The CDR3 is 14 residues long. Germline V gives CDR1 SGHAT, CDR2 FQDESV (reference sequence). The whole variable domain, remainder taken from reference TRBV11-1 and TRBJ1-2, is EAEVAQSPRYKITEKSQAVAFWCDPISGHATLYWYRQILGQGPELLVQFQDESVVDDSQLPKDRFSAERLKGVDSTLKIQPAELGDSAMYLCASSSTDRVNGYTFGSGTRLTVV.